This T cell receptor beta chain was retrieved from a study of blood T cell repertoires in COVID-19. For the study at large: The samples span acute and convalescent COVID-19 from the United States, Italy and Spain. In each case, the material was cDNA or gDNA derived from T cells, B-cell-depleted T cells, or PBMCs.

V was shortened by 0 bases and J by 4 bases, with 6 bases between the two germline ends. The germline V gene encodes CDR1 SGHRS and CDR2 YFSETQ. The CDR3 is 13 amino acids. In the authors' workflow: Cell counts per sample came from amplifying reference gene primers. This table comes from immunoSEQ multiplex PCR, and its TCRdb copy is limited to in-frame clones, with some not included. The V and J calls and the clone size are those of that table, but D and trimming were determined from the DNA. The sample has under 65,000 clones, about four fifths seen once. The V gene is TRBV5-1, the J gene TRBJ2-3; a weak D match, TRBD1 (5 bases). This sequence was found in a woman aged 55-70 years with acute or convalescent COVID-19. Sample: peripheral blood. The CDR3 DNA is TGCGCCAGCAGCTTGGAGGGGTCAGATACGCAGTATTTT. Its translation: CASSLEGSDTQYF.